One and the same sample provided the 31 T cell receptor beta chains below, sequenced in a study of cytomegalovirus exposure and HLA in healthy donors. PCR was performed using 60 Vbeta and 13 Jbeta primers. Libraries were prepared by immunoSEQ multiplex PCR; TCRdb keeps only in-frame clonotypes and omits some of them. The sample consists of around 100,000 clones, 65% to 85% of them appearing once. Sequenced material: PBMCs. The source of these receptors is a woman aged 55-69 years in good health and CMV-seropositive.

DNA of the CDR3: TGTGCCAGCAGTGGCTCCCTACTAGCGCTAGGGAACATTCAGTACTTC. Protein sequence: CASSGSLLALGNIQYF. The chain employs TRBV2 and TRBJ2-4; 7 bases align to TRBD2. CDR3 length: 16 amino acids. The germline gives CDR1 SNHLY, CDR2 FYNNEI. V lost 4 bases to trimming and J lost 7 bases; unmatched junction nucleotides: 13.

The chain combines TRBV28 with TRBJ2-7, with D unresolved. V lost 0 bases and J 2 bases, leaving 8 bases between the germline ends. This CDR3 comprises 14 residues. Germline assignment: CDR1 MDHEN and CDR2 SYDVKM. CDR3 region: CASSLWAPPYEQYF. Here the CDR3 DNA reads TGTGCCAGCAGTTTATGGGCCCCCCCCTACGAGCAGTACTTC.

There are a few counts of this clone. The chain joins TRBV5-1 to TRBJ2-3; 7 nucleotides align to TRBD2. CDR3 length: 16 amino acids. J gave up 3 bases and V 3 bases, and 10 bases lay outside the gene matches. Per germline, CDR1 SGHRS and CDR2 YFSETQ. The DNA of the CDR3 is TGCGCCAGCAGCTCTCGGGGCGGGAGAGGAACAGATACGCAGTATTTT. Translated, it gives CASSSRGGRGTDTQYF. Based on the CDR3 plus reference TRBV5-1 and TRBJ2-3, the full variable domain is KAGVTQTPRYLIKTRGQQVTLSCSPISGHRSVSWYQQTPGQGLQFLFEYFSETQRNKGNFPGRFSGRQFSNSRSEMNVSTLELGDSALYLCASSSRGGRGTDTQYFGPGTRLTVL.

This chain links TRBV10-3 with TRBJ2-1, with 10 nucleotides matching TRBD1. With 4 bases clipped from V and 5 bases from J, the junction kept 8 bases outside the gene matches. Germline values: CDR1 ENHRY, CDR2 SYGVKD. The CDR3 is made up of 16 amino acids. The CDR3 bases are TGTGCCATCAGTGTTACCGGGACAGGGGTGAACAATGAGCAGTTCTTC. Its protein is CAISVTGTGVNNEQFF.

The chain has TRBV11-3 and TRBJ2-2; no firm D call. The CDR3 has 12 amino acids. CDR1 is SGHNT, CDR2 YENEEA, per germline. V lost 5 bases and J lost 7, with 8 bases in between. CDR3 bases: TGTGCCAGCAGCACCCTCGGCGGGGAGCTGTTTTTT. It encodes CASSTLGGELFF. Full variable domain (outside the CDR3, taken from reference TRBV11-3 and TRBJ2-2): EAGVVQSPRYKIIEKKQPVAFWCNPISGHNTLYWYLQNLGQGPELLIRYENEEAVDDSQLPKDRFSAERLKGVDSTLKIQPAELGDSAVYLCASSTLGGELFFGEGSRLTVL.

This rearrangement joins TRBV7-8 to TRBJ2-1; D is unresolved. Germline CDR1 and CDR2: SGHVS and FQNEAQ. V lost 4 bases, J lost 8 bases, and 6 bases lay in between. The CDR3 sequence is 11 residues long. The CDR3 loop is CASSYQYEQFF. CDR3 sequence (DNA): TGTGCCAGCAGCTATCAATATGAGCAGTTCTTC. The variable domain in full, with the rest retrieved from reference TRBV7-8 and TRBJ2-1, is GAGVSQSPRYKVAKRGQDVALRCDPISGHVSLFWYQQALGQGPEFLTYFQNEAQLDKSGLPSDRFFAERPEGSVSTLKIQRTQQEDSAVYLCASSYQYEQFFGPGTRLTVL.

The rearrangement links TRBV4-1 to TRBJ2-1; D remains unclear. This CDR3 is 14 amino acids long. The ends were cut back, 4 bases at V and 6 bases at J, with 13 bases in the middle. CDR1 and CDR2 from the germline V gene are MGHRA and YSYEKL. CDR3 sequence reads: CASSPPAEFNEQFF. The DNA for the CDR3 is TGCGCCAGCAGCCCACCGGCGGAGTTCAATGAGCAGTTCTTC.

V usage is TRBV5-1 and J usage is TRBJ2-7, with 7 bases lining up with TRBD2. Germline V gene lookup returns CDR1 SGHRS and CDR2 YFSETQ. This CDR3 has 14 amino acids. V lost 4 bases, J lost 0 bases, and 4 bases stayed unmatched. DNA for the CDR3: TGCGCCAGCAGCCCGGGGGGTCTCTCCTACGAGCAGTACTTC. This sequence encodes CASSPGGLSYEQYF.

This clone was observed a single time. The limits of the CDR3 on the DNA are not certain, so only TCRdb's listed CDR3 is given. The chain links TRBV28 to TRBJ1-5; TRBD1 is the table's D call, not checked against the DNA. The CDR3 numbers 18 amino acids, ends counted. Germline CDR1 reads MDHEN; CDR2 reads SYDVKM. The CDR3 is CASSFFGQFVKSNQPQHF.

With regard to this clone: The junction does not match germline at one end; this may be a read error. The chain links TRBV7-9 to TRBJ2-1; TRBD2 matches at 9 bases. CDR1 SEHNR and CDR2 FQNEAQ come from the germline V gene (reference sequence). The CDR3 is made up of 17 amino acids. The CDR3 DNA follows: TGTTCCAGCAGCCTTCGGACTAGCGTCTACTCCTACAATGAGCAGTTCTTC. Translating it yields CSSSLRTSVYSYNEQFF.

CDR3 residues: CASSYSPGEQYF. The CDR3 region has the DNA TGTGCCAGCAGTTACTCGCCAGGCGAGCAGTACTTC. The chain links TRBV6-5 to TRBJ2-7, with D unclear. CDR1 and CDR2 (germline): MNHEY, SVGAGI. This CDR3 spans 12 amino acids. V gave up 0 bases and J gave up 6 bases, with 6 bases separating them.

CDR3 sequence: CASSFIYNEQFF. In DNA, the CDR3 is TGTGCCAGCAGCTTTATATACAATGAGCAGTTCTTC. The chain combines TRBV5-6 with TRBJ2-1, with D hard to call. This CDR3 region has 12 residues. Trimming stripped 2 bases from V and 4 bases from J, with 4 bases between. From germline, CDR1 is SGHDT and CDR2 YYEEEE.

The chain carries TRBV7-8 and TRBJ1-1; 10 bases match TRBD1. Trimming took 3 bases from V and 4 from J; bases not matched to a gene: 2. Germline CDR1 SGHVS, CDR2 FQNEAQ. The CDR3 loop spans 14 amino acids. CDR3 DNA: TGTGCCAGCAGCTTGGGGACAGGGGCCACTGAAGCTTTCTTT. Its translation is CASSLGTGATEAFF.

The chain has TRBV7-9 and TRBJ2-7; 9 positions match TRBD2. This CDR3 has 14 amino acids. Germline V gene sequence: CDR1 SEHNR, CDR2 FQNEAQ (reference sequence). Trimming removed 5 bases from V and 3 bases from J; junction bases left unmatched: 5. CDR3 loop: CASSPGTSNYEQYF. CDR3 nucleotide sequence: TGTGCCAGCAGCCCCGGGACTAGCAACTACGAGCAGTACTTC.

This CDR3 is CATGRGPGGGNEQFF. For the CDR3, the DNA is TGTGCCACCGGGCGGGGGCCGGGCGGGGGTAATGAGCAGTTCTTC. The chain has TRBV15 and TRBJ2-1, with D possibly TRBD2 on 7 matching bases. The germline V gene encodes CDR1 LNHNV and CDR2 YYDKDF (reference sequence). CDR3 length: 15 residues. Trimming shortened V by 8 bases and J by 7 bases, and 21 bases separated the two germline ends.

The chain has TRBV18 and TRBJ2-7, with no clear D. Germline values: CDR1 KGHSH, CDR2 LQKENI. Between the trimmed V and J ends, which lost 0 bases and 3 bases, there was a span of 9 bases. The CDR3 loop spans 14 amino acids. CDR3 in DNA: TGTGCCAGCTCACCACCGAGCCTTAGCTACGAGCAGTACTTC. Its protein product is CASSPPSLSYEQYF.

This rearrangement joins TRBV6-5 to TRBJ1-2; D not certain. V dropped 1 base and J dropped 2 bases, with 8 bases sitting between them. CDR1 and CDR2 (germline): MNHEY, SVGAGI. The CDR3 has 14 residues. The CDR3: CASSYYPGNYGYTF. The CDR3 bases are TGTGCCAGCAGTTACTACCCAGGCAACTATGGCTACACCTTC.

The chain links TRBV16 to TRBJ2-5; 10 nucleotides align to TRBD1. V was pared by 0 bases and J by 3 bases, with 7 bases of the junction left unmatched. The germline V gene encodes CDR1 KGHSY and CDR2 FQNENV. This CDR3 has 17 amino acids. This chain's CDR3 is CASSQSRDRGQEETQYF. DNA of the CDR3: TGTGCCAGCAGCCAATCTCGAGACAGGGGGCAGGAAGAGACCCAGTACTTC.

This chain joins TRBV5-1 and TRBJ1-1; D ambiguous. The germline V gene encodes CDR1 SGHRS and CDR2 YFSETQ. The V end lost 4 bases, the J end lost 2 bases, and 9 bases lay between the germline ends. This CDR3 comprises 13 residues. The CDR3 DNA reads TGCGCCAGCAGCGTACTTCCCAACACTGAAGCTTTCTTT. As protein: CASSVLPNTEAFF.

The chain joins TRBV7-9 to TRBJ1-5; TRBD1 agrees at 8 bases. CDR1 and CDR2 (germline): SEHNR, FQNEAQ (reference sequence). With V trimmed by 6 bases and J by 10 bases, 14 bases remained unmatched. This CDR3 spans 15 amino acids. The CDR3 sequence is CASSSGQGPHVPQHF. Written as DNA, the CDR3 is TGTGCCAGCAGTTCCGGACAGGGCCCCCATGTACCCCAGCATTTT.

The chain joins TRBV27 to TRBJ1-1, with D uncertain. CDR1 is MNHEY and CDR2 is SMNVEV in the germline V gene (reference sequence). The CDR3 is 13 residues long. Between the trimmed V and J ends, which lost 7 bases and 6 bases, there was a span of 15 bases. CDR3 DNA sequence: TGTGCCAGCAAGGAAGGACTCGAGGCTGAAGCTTTCTTT. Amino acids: CASKEGLEAEAFF.

For the CDR3, the DNA is TGTGCCACCAACAACCGGGACAGGGGGGAGGCTGAAGCTTTCTTT. Protein: CATNNRDRGEAEAFF. The chain recombines TRBV5-6 with TRBJ1-1; TRBD1 matches at 11 bases. Trimming took 9 bases from V and 6 from J; bases not matched to a gene: 13. The CDR3 runs to 15 residues. Looked up from germline, CDR1 is SGHDT and CDR2 is YYEEEE.

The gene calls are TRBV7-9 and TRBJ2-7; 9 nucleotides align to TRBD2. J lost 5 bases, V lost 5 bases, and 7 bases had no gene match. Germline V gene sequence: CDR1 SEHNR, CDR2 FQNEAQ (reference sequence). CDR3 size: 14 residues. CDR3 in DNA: TGTGCCAGCAGCCAAGCTGGCGGGAGGGACGAGCAGTACTTC. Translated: CASSQAGGRDEQYF.

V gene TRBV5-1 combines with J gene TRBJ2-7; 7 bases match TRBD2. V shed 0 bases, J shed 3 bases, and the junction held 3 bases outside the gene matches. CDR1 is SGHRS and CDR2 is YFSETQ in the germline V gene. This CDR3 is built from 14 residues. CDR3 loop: CASSLGSGDYEQYF. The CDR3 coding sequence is TGCGCCAGCAGCTTGGGAAGCGGGGACTACGAGCAGTACTTC.

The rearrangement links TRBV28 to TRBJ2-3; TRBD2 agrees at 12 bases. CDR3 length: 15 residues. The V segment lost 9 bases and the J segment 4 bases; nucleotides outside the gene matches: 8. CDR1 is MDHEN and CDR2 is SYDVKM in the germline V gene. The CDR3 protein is CASVGLAGSSDTQYF. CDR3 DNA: TGTGCCAGTGTCGGACTAGCGGGAAGTTCAGATACGCAGTATTTT.

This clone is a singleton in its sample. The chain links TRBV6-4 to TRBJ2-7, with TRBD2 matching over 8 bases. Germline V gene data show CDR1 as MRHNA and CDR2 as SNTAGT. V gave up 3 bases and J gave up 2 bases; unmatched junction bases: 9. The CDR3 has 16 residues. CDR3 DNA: TGTGCCAGCAGTGAAAGAACCGGGACTAGGACCTACGAGCAGTACTTC. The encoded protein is CASSERTGTRTYEQYF.

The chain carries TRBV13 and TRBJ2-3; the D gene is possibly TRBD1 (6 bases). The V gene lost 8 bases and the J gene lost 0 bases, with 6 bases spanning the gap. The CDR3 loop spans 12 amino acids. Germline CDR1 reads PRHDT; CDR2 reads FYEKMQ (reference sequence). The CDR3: CASQGSTDTQYF. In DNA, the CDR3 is TGTGCCAGCCAGGGGAGCACAGATACGCAGTATTTT.

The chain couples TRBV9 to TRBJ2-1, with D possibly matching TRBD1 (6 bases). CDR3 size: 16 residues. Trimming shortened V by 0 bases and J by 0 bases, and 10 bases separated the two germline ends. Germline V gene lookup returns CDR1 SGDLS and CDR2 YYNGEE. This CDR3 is CASSVGGQSSYNEQFF. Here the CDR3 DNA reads TGTGCCAGCAGCGTAGGGGGGCAGAGCTCCTACAATGAGCAGTTCTTC.

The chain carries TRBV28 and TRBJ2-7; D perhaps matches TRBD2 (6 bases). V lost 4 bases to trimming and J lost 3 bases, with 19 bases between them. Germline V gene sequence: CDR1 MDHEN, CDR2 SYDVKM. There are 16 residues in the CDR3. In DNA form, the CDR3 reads TGTGCCAGCAGTTCCTCTGGGGGGTCCAATTTCTACGAGCAGTACTTC. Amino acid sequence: CASSSSGGSNFYEQYF. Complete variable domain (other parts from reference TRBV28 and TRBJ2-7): DVKVTQSSRYLVKRTGEKVFLECVQDMDHENMFWYRQDPGLGLRLIYFSYDVKMKEKGDIPEGYSVSREKKERFSLILESASTNQTSMYLCASSSSGGSNFYEQYFGPGTRLTVT.

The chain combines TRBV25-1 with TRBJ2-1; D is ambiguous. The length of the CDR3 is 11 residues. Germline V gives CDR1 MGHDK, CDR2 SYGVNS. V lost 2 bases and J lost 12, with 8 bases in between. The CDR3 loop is CASSEQYGQFF. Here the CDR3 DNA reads TGTGCCAGCAGTGAACAGTATGGGCAGTTCTTC.

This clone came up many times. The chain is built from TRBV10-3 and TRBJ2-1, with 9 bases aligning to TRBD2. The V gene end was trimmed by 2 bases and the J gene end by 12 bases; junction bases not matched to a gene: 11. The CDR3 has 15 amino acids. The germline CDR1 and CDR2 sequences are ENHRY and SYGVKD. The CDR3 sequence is CAISETGGRGVGQFF. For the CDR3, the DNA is TGTGCCATCAGTGAGACGGGCGGGAGGGGTGTGGGGCAGTTCTTC.